Listed below are T cell receptor beta chains from one sample, sequenced in a study of regulatory T cells in long-lasting Graves disease. TCRdb recomputed calls from the multiplex PCR reads with MiXCR, one row per CDR3 protein. The data contain fewer than 650,000 distinct CDR3 sequences, 15% to 20% of them seen just once; the ten biggest clones take up around 11%. These same data were also listed under a study on T cells in Graves' hyperthyroidism and ophthalmopathy.

The input for sequencing was peripheral blood mononuclear cells (PBMCs), taken at new diagnosis, from a patient treated with antithyroid drugs. The receptors derive from a man younger than 35 with Graves disease. CDR3s include the opening cysteine and the closing phenylalanine or tryptophan. D genes are given only for firm matches.

J gene,D gene,V gene,CDR3 protein
TRBJ2-7,TRBD1,TRBV20-1,CSAGGQAPSEQYF
TRBJ2-5,TRBD1,TRBV5-1,CASSLSGQTSETQYF
TRBJ2-2,-,TRBV7-9,CASSPRGAGVAGELFF
TRBJ2-1,TRBD2,TRBV9,CASSTRTSGYNSYNEQFF
TRBJ2-3,-,TRBV7-2,CASSLVRADTQYF
TRBJ1-5,-,TRBV11-2,CASSLVATANQPQHF
TRBJ2-6,-,TRBV13,CASSSQNSGANVLTF
TRBJ1-2,TRBD1,TRBV5-6,CASRHGRSGGYYGYTF
TRBJ2-7,-,TRBV4-1,CASSQERQGEQYF
TRBJ2-7,TRBD1,TRBV18,CASSPGTGGPYEQYF
TRBJ2-6,-,TRBV19,CASSLGRKGGANVLTF
TRBJ2-4,TRBD2,TRBV20-1,CSASGRAVAKNIQYF
TRBJ2-2,-,TRBV20-1,CSARDQLAYTGELFF
TRBJ1-6,-,TRBV7-9,CASSPIGAPLHF
TRBJ2-2,TRBD2,TRBV28,CASSLAVTGTTAGELFF
TRBJ2-7,-,TRBV9,CASSGRTGPYEQYF
TRBJ2-1,TRBD2,TRBV11-2,CASSLVAGVRFNEQFF
TRBJ2-3,-,TRBV12-3/TRBV12-4,CASSLGLAPVDTQYF
TRBJ2-2,TRBD1,TRBV7-9,CASSPLQGSGELFF
-,TRBD2,TRBV5-1,CASSIFLAGEETQYF
TRBJ1-5,TRBD1,TRBV27,CASSAGTARNQPQHF
TRBJ2-6,-,TRBV10-3,CAIRPSSGANVLTF
TRBJ2-1,TRBD1,TRBV10-3,CAEKNRGRVGNEQFF
TRBJ2-2,-,TRBV27,CASSLRASNTGELFF
TRBJ2-7,-,TRBV5-1,CASSLTSHEQYF
TRBJ2-1,-,TRBV2,CAISAGISGSSYNEQFF
TRBJ2-1,-,TRBV6-1,CASSDQWGSYNEQFF
TRBJ1-1,-,TRBV14,CASSLLGTPEAFF
TRBJ2-1,TRBD2,TRBV12-3/TRBV12-4,CASTWTSGTYNEQFF
TRBJ2-2,TRBD1,TRBV5-1,CASRQGSTGELFF
TRBJ1-5,-,TRBV19,CASSTTAGPQHF
TRBJ1-1,TRBD1,TRBV10-3,CAISGQGAQKKHTEAFF
TRBJ1-5,-,TRBV11-2,CASSLRFGFNQPQHF
TRBJ2-7,-,TRBV5-5,CASSSWDTSCEQYF
TRBJ1-2,TRBD1,TRBV19,CASSPTGGANYGYTF
TRBJ1-1,-,TRBV11-2,CASSLGTGLHTEAFF